This T cell receptor (beta chain) was captured in a study of T cells after yellow fever vaccination. Study background: It was SMART-Seq v4 Ultra Low Input that prepared the fractions with low cell numbers.

This clonotype was picked up many times. TCRdb analysed the 5' RACE reads with MiXCR anew, one entry per CDR3 protein. The data show tens of thousands of distinct CDR3 sequences, roughly 7.4% seen once. Germline V gene lookup returns CDR1 MNHEY and CDR2 SVGEGT. This CDR3 is 16 amino acids long. Trimming left V 0 bases short and J 2 bases short, with 14 bases between. The chain links TRBV6-2 or TRBV6-3 to TRBJ2-7; the D is unclear. The source was CD8+ T cells sorted from PBMCs, collected 15 days after the yellow fever booster vaccination. The receptor comes from a young man who received the YFV17D yellow fever vaccine. The CDR3 bases are TGTGCCAGCAGTTACTCGAGTTCGGGCAGACCCTACGAGCAGTACTTC. Residues: CASSYSSSGRPYEQYF.